This T cell receptor (beta chain) was identified in a study of T cell responses to AZD1222 COVID-19 vaccine. Trimming stripped 6 bases from V and 0 bases from J, with 11 bases between. Germline CDR1 and CDR2: SGHTA and FQGNSA. The CDR3 spans 14 residues. About this clone: Its antigen is undetermined.

Using immunoSEQ multiplex PCR, the repertoire was profiled, and TCRdb retains in-frame clones only, with some absent. The sample lists 210,000 or so clones; 85% to 95% were seen once. General study points: Repertoire collection took place solely once the T cell response had peaked. With two AZD1222 doses given, Spike-specific TCR breadth and depth both rose. Reports say nearly half of spike-specific TCRs go after unmutated variant regions. Baseline testing showed seropositivity in only six or seven AZD1222 recipients.

This sequence originates from an adult in good health. The input for sequencing was peripheral blood, taken on day 0 of MenACWY control vaccination. The chain links TRBV7-2 to TRBJ1-2; the D gene is possibly TRBD1 (6 bases). The CDR3 loop reads CASRGGQANYGYTF. Written as DNA, the CDR3 is TGTGCCAGCAGGGGGGGCCAGGCTAACTATGGCTACACCTTC.